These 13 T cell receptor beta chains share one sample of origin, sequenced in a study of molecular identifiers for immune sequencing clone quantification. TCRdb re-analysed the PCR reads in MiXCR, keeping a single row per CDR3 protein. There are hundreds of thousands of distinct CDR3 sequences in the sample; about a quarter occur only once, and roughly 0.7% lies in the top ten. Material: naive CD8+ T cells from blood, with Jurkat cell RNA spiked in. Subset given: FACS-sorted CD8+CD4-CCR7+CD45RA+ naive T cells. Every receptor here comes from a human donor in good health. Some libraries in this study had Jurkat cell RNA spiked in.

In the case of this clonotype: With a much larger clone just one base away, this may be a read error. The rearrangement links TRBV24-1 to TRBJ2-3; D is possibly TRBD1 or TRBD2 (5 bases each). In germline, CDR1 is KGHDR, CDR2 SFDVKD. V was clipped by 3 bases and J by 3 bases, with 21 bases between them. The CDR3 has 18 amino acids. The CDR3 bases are TGTGCCACCAGTGATCCCTCCGGGACCGCTCTAAGGACAGATACGCAGTATTTT. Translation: CATSDPSGTALRTDTQYF.

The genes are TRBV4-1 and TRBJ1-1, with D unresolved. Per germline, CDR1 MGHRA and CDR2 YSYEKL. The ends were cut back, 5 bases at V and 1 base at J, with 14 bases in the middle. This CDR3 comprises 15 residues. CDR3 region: CASSLVGRTNTEAFF. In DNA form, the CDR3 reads TGCGCCAGCAGCTTAGTAGGCAGAACGAACACTGAAGCTTTCTTT.

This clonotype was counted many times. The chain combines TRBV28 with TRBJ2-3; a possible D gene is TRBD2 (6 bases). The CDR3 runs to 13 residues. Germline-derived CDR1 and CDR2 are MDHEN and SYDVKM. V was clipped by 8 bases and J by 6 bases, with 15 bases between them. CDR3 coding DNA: TGTGCCAGCTCCGGGACTCACTTGGATACGCAGTATTTT. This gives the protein CASSGTHLDTQYF.

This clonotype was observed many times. The CDR3 coding sequence is TGTGCCAGTAGTCGGGACAAGGGGCTAGAGACCCAGTACTTC. Its translation: CASSRDKGLETQYF. This chain connects TRBV19 to TRBJ2-5; D might be TRBD1 (6 bases). V was trimmed by 5 bases and J by 4 bases, leaving 14 bases between them. From germline, CDR1 is LNHDA and CDR2 SQIVND (reference sequence). The CDR3 consists of 14 residues.

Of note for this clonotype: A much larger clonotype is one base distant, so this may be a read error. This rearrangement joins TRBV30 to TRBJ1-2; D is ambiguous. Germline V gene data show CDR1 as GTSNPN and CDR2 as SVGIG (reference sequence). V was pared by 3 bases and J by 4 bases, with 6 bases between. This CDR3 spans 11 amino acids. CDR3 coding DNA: TGTGCCTGGAGCGGGATCTATGGCTACACCTTC. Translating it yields CAWSGIYGYTF.

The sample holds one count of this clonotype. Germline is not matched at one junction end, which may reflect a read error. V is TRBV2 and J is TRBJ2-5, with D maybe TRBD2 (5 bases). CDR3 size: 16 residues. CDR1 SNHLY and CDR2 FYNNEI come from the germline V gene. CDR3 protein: CARSEADPTPQETQYF. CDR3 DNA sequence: TGTGCCAGAAGTGAAGCGGACCCAACACCCCAAGAGACCCAGTACTTC.

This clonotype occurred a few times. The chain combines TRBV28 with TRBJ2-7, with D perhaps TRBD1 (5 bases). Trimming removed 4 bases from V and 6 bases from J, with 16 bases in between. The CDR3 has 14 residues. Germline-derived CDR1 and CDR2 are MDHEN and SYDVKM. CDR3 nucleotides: TGTGCCAGCAGTTCCCCCAGGGATCTGGGCGAGCAGTACTTC. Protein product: CASSSPRDLGEQYF.

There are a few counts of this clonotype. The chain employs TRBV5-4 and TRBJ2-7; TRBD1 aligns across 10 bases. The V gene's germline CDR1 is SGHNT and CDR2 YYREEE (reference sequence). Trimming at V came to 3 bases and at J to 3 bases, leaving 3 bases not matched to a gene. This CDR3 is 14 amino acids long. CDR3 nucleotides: TGTGCCAGCAGCTATGGGACAGGGGTCTACGAGCAGTACTTC. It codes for CASSYGTGVYEQYF.

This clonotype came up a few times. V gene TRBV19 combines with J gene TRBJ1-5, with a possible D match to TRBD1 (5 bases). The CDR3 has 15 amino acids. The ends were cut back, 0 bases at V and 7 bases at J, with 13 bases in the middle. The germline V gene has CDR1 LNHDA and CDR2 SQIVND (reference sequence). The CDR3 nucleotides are TGTGCCAGTAGTATAGAGGAGGGGTCTGCGCAGCCCCAGCATTTT. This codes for CASSIEEGSAQPQHF.

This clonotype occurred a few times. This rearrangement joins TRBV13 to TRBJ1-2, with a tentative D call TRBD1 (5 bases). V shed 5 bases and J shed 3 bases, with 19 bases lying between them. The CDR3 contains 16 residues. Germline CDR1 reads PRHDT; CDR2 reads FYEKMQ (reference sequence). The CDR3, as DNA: TGTGCCAGCAGCCCGTCCGGACATAGCCCCCACTATGGCTACACCTTC. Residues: CASSPSGHSPHYGYTF.

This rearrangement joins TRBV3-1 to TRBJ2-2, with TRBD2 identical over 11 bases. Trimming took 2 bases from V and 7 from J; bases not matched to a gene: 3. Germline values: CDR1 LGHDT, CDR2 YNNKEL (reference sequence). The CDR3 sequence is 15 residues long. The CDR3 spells CASSQSGTSGGELFF. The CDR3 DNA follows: TGTGCCAGCAGCCAATCCGGGACTAGCGGCGGGGAGCTGTTTTTT. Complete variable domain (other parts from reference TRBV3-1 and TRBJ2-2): DTAVSQTPKYLVTQMGNDKSIKCEQNLGHDTMYWYKQDSKKFLKIMFSYNNKELIINETVPNRFSPKSPDKAHLNLHINSLELGDSAVYFCASSQSGTSGGELFFGEGSRLTVL.

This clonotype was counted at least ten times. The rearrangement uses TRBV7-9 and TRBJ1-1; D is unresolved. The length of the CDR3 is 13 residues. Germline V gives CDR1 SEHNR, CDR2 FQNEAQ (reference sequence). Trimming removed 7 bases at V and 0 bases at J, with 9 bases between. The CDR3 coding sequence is TGTGCCAGCACAGGAGGGATGAACACTGAAGCTTTCTTT. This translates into CASTGGMNTEAFF.

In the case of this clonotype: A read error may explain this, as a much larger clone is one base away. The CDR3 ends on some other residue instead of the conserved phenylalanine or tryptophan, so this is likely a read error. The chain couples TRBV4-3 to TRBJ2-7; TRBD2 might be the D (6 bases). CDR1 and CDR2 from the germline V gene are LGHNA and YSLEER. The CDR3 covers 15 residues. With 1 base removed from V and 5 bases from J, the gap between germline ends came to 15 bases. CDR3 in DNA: TGCGCCAGCAGCCAAGCCACGAATGCGGGGAACGAGCAGTACTCC. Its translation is CASSQATNAGNEQYS.